The subject of this entry is one T cell receptor (beta chain). The target of this receptor is not known. Base qualities are missing; no much larger clone stands one base away. The immunoSEQ Assay, a bias-controlled multiplex PCR, was used to amplify TCRbeta CDR3 regions from genomic DNA. Concerning the study's data processing: Within the assay, amplification of reference gene primers was used to estimate how many nucleated cells each sample contained. To quantify the absolute abundance of each unique TCRbeta CDR3 rearrangement, sequence reads were collapsed and filtered. Productive Simpson clonality was computed per sample as the square root of Simpson's diversity index over productive rearrangements. TCRdb re-hosts the immuneACCESS table, in-frame sequences only. Its copies lack some clones; in the studies checked, an unresolved V gene accounts for under half of them, and the cause for the rest is not known. V, J and clone size were drawn from that table, and D and trimming were deduced from the DNA. The sample contains 110,000 to 150,000 clones, around 78% of them found a single time. The top ten constitute 1.5% to 2.5% of the sample.

The data belong to a study of blood T cell repertoires in COVID-19 (dated by TCRdb to between 2020 and 2021). Context from the whole study: Samples covering the acute and convalescent phases of COVID-19 were provided by collaborators in the United States, Italy and Spain. The prospective study material was composed of cDNA or gDNA derived from T cells, B-cell-depleted T cells, or PBMCs. The dataset comprised deeply sampled blood TCRbeta repertoires from subjects exposed to, actively infected with, or recovered from COVID-19. The repertoires were released in a freely available public database meant as a resource for research on the immune response to SARS-CoV-2. The samples were drawn from two sources: the first 160 participants of the ongoing ImmuneRACE study, and 950 to 1,500 subjects contributed by 6 global collaborators. The sample metadata nearly always contained a de-identified subject ID, COVID-19 status, age in years and sex. Where available, HLA class I and class II types were taken from metadata supplied by the sample provider and were not determined by assay-based typing.

V trim: 2 bases; J trim: 5 bases; unmatched bases: 10. The CDR3 goes from the cysteine to the phenylalanine over 16 residues. Of the read, only the CDR3 DNA is kept; its 48 bases are in frame from base 1. CDR1 is given as SGHRS and CDR2 as YFSETQ, both from the germline V gene. The paper as a whole reports these results and caveats: The amount of clinical and demographic metadata varied by source and participant and was provided uncurated.

Whole blood was collected in K2EDTA tubes by collaborating institutions according to the institutions' own protocols. For TCRbeta analysis, collaborator samples were shipped as frozen whole blood, as isolated PBMCs, or as DNA extracted from either sample type. This receptor chain uses TRBV5-1 and TRBJ2-1, and TRBD2 matches 7 of the central bases. The TCR sequence derives from a woman aged 55-69 years with acute or convalescent COVID-19. The specimen was peripheral blood. In nucleotide form, the sequence is TGCGCCAGCAGCTTACTAGCGAGTATATTCGACAATGAGCAGTTCTTC. This translates into CASSLLASIFDNEQFF. Joined to the reference TRBV5-1 and TRBJ2-1 proteins, this CDR3 gives the full variable domain: KAGVTQTPRYLIKTRGQQVTLSCSPISGHRSVSWYQQTPGQGLQFLFEYFSETQRNKGNFPGRFSGRQFSNSRSEMNVSTLELGDSALYLCASSLLASIFDNEQFFGPGTRLTVL.